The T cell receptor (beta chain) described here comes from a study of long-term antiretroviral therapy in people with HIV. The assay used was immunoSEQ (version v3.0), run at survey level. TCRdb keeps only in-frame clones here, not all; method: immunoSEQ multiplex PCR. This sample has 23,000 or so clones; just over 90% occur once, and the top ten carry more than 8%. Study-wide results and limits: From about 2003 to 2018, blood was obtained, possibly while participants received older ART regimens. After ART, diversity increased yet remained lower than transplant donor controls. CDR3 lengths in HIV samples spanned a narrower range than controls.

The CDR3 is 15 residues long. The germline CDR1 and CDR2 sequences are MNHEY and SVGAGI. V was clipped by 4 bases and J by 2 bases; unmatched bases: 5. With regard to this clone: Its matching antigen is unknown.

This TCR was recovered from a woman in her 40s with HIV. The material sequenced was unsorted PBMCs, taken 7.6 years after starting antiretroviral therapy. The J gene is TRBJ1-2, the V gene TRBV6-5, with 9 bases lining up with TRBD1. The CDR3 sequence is CASSLLQGANYGYTF. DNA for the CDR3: TGTGCCAGCAGTTTACTACAGGGGGCAAACTATGGCTACACCTTC.